This record looks at one T cell receptor beta chain sequence and its context. What it recognizes is unknown. A second PCR, run for about 7 to 12 cycles, used a sample-barcoded 5' primer plus a J-beta primer mix. Each cDNA molecule was tagged by a template-switch adaptor with 12 random nucleotides. MiXCR, applied by TCRdb to the 5' RACE reads, yields one record per CDR3 protein. The sample gives 1.6 million or so distinct CDR3 sequences, about 32% of which show up once; 10% to 12% is in the top ten. This sample was taken from a study of blood T cells in healthy people across ages. Study-level findings and limits: Both naive CD4+ cell counts and diversity were greater in long-lived donors than in aged donors.

Trimming removed 7 bases from V and 1 base from J, with 2 bases in between. CDR1 GTSNPN and CDR2 SVGIG come from the germline V gene (reference sequence). This CDR3 spans 10 amino acids. The chain joins TRBV30 to TRBJ1-3; D gene unclear. This receptor was identified in a woman younger than 45 in good health. The source material was blood. The DNA of the CDR3 is TGTGCCTCTTCTGGAAACACCATATATTTT. This translates into CASSGNTIYF.